Following are 16 T cell receptor beta chains from one sample sequenced in a study of control samples from healthy donors and cancer patients. Clones were sequenced by immunoSEQ multiplex PCR, and TCRdb holds only the in-frame ones, with some missing. The data show more than 70,000 clones, with approximately 93% seen just once and around 0.9% held by the top ten. Sequenced input: blood. The receptor source for this set is a woman aged 25 to 39 in good health.

The chain uses TRBV19 and TRBJ2-1; the D gene is possibly TRBD1 (6 bases). The V gene lost 6 bases and the J gene lost 9 bases, with 15 bases spanning the gap. The germline V gene encodes CDR1 LNHDA and CDR2 SQIVND (reference sequence). The CDR3 covers 13 residues. The CDR3 sequence: CASRKTGLAEQFF. Written as DNA, the CDR3 is TGTGCCAGTAGAAAGACAGGCCTTGCTGAGCAGTTCTTC.

The chain employs TRBV6-5 and TRBJ1-5, with D tentatively TRBD1 (5 bases). V was pared by 4 bases and J by 5 bases, with 12 bases between. Germline V gene sequence: CDR1 MNHEY, CDR2 SVGAGI. This CDR3 comprises 14 residues. Here the CDR3 reads CASSSHGDYQPQHF. CDR3 sequence (DNA): TGTGCCAGCAGTTCACATGGGGACTATCAGCCCCAGCATTTT.

The gene calls are TRBV9 and TRBJ1-5; possible D gene TRBD1, 6 bases. Germline loops: CDR1 SGDLS, CDR2 YYNGEE. The V gene lost 3 bases and the J gene lost 0 bases, with 10 bases spanning the gap. The CDR3 totals 15 residues. The CDR3 nucleotides are TGTGCCAGCAGCGGAAGGGGGGATAGCAATCAGCCCCAGCATTTT. Residues: CASSGRGDSNQPQHF.

This clone showed up just a few times. The rearrangement uses TRBV6-1 and TRBJ1-1; tentative D call: TRBD1 (6 bases). The CDR3 totals 16 residues. Trimming took off 0 bases at V and 1 base at J, with 12 bases between the two ends. Germline CDR1 reads MNHNS; CDR2 reads SASEGT. In DNA, the CDR3 is TGTGCCAGCAGTGAAGCCCCGGGACATTCGAACACTGAAGCTTTCTTT. Protein sequence: CASSEAPGHSNTEAFF.

This clone was seen only once. V gene TRBV7-9 combines with J gene TRBJ1-2; 7 bases fit TRBD1. CDR1 is SEHNR and CDR2 is FQNEAQ in the germline V gene (reference sequence). Trimming took 2 bases from V and 2 from J; bases not matched to a gene: 14. This CDR3 is 18 amino acids long. Here the CDR3 reads CASSLPTGATDRNYGYTF. As DNA, the CDR3 is TGTGCCAGCAGCTTACCCACAGGAGCGACGGACAGGAACTATGGCTACACCTTC. Using reference TRBV7-9 and TRBJ1-2 for the parts outside the CDR3, the full variable domain is DTGVSQNPRHKITKRGQNVTFRCDPISEHNRLYWYRQTLGQGPEFLTYFQNEAQLEKSRLLSDRFSAERPKGSFSTLEIQRTEQGDSAMYLCASSLPTGATDRNYGYTFGSGTRLTVV.

The chain is built from TRBV29-1 and TRBJ2-5; 9 bases align to TRBD1. CDR1 and CDR2 (germline): SQVTM, ANQGSEA. The V gene end was trimmed by 3 bases and the J gene end by 4 bases; junction bases not matched to a gene: 6. The CDR3 is 14 residues long. The CDR3 is CSVDGYRGRETQYF. For the CDR3, the DNA is TGCAGCGTTGACGGTTACAGGGGGCGAGAGACCCAGTACTTC.

The chain links TRBV27 to TRBJ1-5; D is unclear. Germline V gene data show CDR1 as MNHEY and CDR2 as SMNVEV (reference sequence). This CDR3 is built from 14 residues. The V gene lost 2 bases and the J gene lost 9 bases, with 14 bases spanning the gap. The CDR3 coding sequence is TGTGCCAGCAGTTTAAGGGAAGGGAATATGCCCCAGCATTTT. This codes for CASSLREGNMPQHF.

CDR3 sequence reads: CASSPYTGELFF. DNA for the CDR3: TGTGCCAGCAGTCCCTACACCGGGGAGCTGTTTTTT. This chain links TRBV27 with TRBJ2-2; D uncertain. The germline V and J ends were trimmed by 5 bases and 3 bases, with 4 bases remaining between them. CDR1 and CDR2 from the germline V gene are MNHEY and SMNVEV (reference sequence). The CDR3 spans 12 residues.

The V call is TRBV5-5, the J call TRBJ1-6, with TRBD1 matching over 7 bases. Trimming cost V 0 bases and J 6 bases; bases outside gene matches: 6. Looked up from germline, CDR1 is SGHKS and CDR2 is YYEKEE (reference sequence). The CDR3 has 16 amino acids. CDR3 nucleotide sequence: TGTGCCAGCAGCTTGGTGGAACAGGGGTTTAATTCACCCCTCCACTTT. Protein product: CASSLVEQGFNSPLHF.

The chain carries TRBV12-3 or TRBV12-4 and TRBJ1-2; tentatively, D is TRBD1 (6 bases). V was shortened by 3 bases and J by 3 bases, with 8 bases between the two germline ends. This CDR3 is 13 amino acids long. CDR3 nucleotides: TGTGCCAGCAGTTTCCCAGGGGACTATGGCTACACCTTC. This translates into CASSFPGDYGYTF.

The J gene is TRBJ1-5, the V gene TRBV6-5, with 7 bases that match TRBD1. The CDR3 extends over 13 amino acids. In germline, CDR1 is MNHEY, CDR2 SVGAGI. Losses at the gene ends were 6 bases for V and 7 bases for J; bases not matched to a gene: 6. The DNA of the CDR3 is TGTGCCAGCAGGGGGAAAGGGGGCCAGCCCCAGCATTTT. Translation: CASRGKGGQPQHF.

This sequence joins TRBV6-5 and TRBJ1-3; D unresolved. The CDR3 contains 14 residues. From germline, CDR1 is MNHEY and CDR2 SVGAGI. The V end lost 10 bases, the J end lost 4 bases, and 17 bases lay between the germline ends. The CDR3 DNA reads as TGTGCCACTAATGTAGGTCTTATGGGAAACACCATATATTTT. Residues: CATNVGLMGNTIYF.

The chain is built from TRBV7-2 and TRBJ1-1; D not certain. Germline V gives CDR1 SGHTA, CDR2 FQGNSA. This CDR3 contains 14 residues. The ends were cut back, 5 bases at V and 3 bases at J, with 13 bases in the middle. The DNA for the CDR3 is TGTGCCAGCAGCCCGAGGTTCCGGGACACTGAAGCTTTCTTT. Protein product: CASSPRFRDTEAFF.

V usage is TRBV6-1 and J usage is TRBJ2-4; no clear D gene. CDR1 and CDR2 from the germline V gene are MNHNS and SASEGT. The CDR3 is 15 residues long. The V and J ends lost 0 bases and 1 base respectively, with 7 bases between them. The CDR3 coding sequence is TGTGCCAGCAGTGAAGCGACGTGGGCCAAAAACATTCAGTACTTC. It specifies CASSEATWAKNIQYF.

The sample holds one count of this clone. As DNA, the CDR3 is TGTGCCAGCAGGGGGACTAGCGGGGGACATGAGCAGTTCTTC. It specifies CASRGTSGGHEQFF. V usage is TRBV28 and J usage is TRBJ2-1; TRBD2 matches at 14 bases. V was clipped by 6 bases and J by 8 bases; unmatched bases: 3. This CDR3 has 14 residues. Germline V gene sequence: CDR1 MDHEN, CDR2 SYDVKM.

The rearrangement uses TRBV19 and TRBJ1-1; no firm D call. V lost 5 bases to trimming and J lost 2 bases, with 9 bases between them. This CDR3 has 13 amino acids. Looked up from germline, CDR1 is LNHDA and CDR2 is SQIVND (reference sequence). The CDR3 bases are TGTGCCAGTAGTGTCCGGGTCAACACTGAAGCTTTCTTT. This gives the protein CASSVRVNTEAFF.